This T cell receptor beta chain was identified in a study of blood T cell repertoires in COVID-19. The overall study: Samples of COVID-19 (acute and convalescent) were obtained from the United States, Italy and Spain.

As originally analysed: Amplification of reference gene primers provided the estimated nucleated cell counts. Measured with immunoSEQ multiplex PCR; TCRdb has only the in-frame clones, and not every one. That table is the source of V, J and clone size, and D and trimming were worked out from the DNA. The repertoire holds a few hundred thousand clones, with roughly 90% as singletons. The CDR3 runs 19 residues. CDR1 is MNHEY, CDR2 SVGEGT, per germline. With 6 bases removed from V and 1 base from J, the gap between germline ends came to 27 bases. A Seattle source enrolled patients during active infection and followed them longitudinally.

The clonotype was recovered from a woman aged 30 to 39 with COVID-19, enrolled during active disease. The chain recombines TRBV6-2 or TRBV6-3 with TRBJ2-5, with a weak D call TRBD1 (6 bases). Material: peripheral blood. CDR3: CASSSPQGKVFAFQETQYF. CDR3 in DNA: TGTGCCAGCAGCTCCCCTCAGGGGAAAGTCTTTGCCTTCCAAGAGACCCAGTACTTC.